One and the same sample provided the 21 T cell receptor beta chains below, sequenced in a study of OX40 agonist ivuxolimab in advanced cancers. Sequencing was performed with immunoSEQ multiplex PCR; in TCRdb, only in-frame clones are kept and a portion is missing. The profile shows approximately 28,000 clones, approximately 88% of them singletons. The source material was CD4+ or CD8+ T cells sorted from blood, sampled in a trial of the OX40 agonist ivuxolimab. The origin of the receptors is an adult with an advanced solid tumor such as melanoma, head and neck, liver or kidney cancer.

The chain recombines TRBV6-5 with TRBJ1-5, with D possibly TRBD1 on 6 matching bases. Trimming took 0 bases from V and 6 from J, leaving 9 bases between them. This CDR3 has 14 amino acids. Per germline, CDR1 MNHEY and CDR2 SVGAGI. CDR3 in amino acids: CASSYSRGAQPQHF. CDR3 DNA sequence: TGTGCCAGCAGTTACTCGAGGGGGGCTCAGCCCCAGCATTTT.

The chain carries TRBV11-3 and TRBJ2-7, with D perhaps matching TRBD1 (6 bases). Germline-derived CDR1 and CDR2 are SGHNT and YENEEA. The CDR3 has 14 amino acids. V was clipped by 0 bases and J by 0 bases, with 6 bases between them. The chain's CDR3 is CASSLETGSYEQYF. In nucleotides, the CDR3 is TGTGCCAGCAGCTTAGAGACAGGCTCCTACGAGCAGTACTTC.

The V gene is TRBV2, the J gene TRBJ2-5; TRBD1 aligns across 7 bases. Per germline, CDR1 SNHLY and CDR2 FYNNEI. V trimming: 6 bases; J trimming: 5 bases; junction bases outside the gene matches: 6. CDR3 length: 13 residues. The CDR3 here is CASRTTGSETQYF. CDR3 nucleotide sequence: TGTGCCAGCAGGACGACAGGGTCGGAGACCCAGTACTTC.

The chain has TRBV11-2 and TRBJ2-1; D gene unclear. There are 10 residues in the CDR3. Germline CDR1 and CDR2: SGHAT and FQNNGV. V dropped 3 bases and J dropped 10 bases, with 4 bases sitting between them. DNA of the CDR3: TGTGCCAGCAGCTTCGGAGAGCAGTTCTTC. Amino acid sequence: CASSFGEQFF.

The chain employs TRBV19 and TRBJ1-1; unclear D gene. This CDR3 is 14 amino acids long. Germline CDR1 is LNHDA and CDR2 is SQIVND (reference sequence). Trimming cost V 7 bases and J 2 bases, with 14 bases left between them. As DNA, the CDR3 is TGTGCCAGTACCTCATACGGTCGAAACACTGAAGCTTTCTTT. Encoded protein: CASTSYGRNTEAFF.

V gene TRBV6-6 combines with J gene TRBJ2-2, with a weak D call TRBD2 (5 bases). CDR1 MNHNY and CDR2 SVGAGI come from the germline V gene (reference sequence). This CDR3 is 14 amino acids long. The ends were cut back, 6 bases at V and 0 bases at J, with 8 bases in the middle. The CDR3 region has the DNA TGTGCCAGCAGCCCACTAGCGAACACCGGGGAGCTGTTTTTT. Translation: CASSPLANTGELFF.

The chain employs TRBV9 and TRBJ2-7; D is undetermined. Germline values: CDR1 SGDLS, CDR2 YYNGEE. V lost 4 bases, J lost 9 bases, and 23 bases lay in between. The CDR3 consists of 15 residues. The CDR3 coding sequence is TGTGCCAGCAGCCCTCGCGGCGGTCAGTCGGTCGGGCAGTACTTC. This gives the protein CASSPRGGQSVGQYF.

This chain connects TRBV9 to TRBJ1-5; D may be TRBD1 (5 bases). V dropped 3 bases and J dropped 2 bases, with 9 bases sitting between them. This CDR3 is 14 amino acids long. Germline loops: CDR1 SGDLS, CDR2 YYNGEE. The CDR3 DNA reads TGTGCCAGCAGCGGAACAGGAGGCAATCAGCCCCAGCATTTT. Amino acid sequence: CASSGTGGNQPQHF.

The chain employs TRBV6-5 and TRBJ2-7, with D possibly TRBD1 on 6 matching bases. The germline CDR1 and CDR2 sequences are MNHEY and SVGAGI. This CDR3 has 15 residues. Trimming left V 0 bases short and J 3 bases short, with 12 bases between. The CDR3 protein is CASSYSWQGHYEQYF. In DNA form, the CDR3 reads TGTGCCAGCAGTTACTCGTGGCAGGGGCACTACGAGCAGTACTTC.

The rearrangement joins TRBV21-1 to TRBJ1-4. TRBV21-1 is marked as a pseudogene. The length of the CDR3 is 15 residues. The CDR3 DNA reads TGTGCCAGCAGCAAAGAGGGCAGGACTAATGAAAAACTGTTTTTT. It yields the protein CASSKEGRTNEKLFF.

The CDR3 DNA reads as TGTGCCAGCAGCTCGATCGGATCGAACACCGGGGAGCTGTTTTTT. It encodes CASSSIGSNTGELFF. The chain employs TRBV5-5 and TRBJ2-2; no clear D gene. V lost 3 bases and J lost 0, with 9 bases in between. This CDR3 spans 15 amino acids. Germline assignment: CDR1 SGHKS and CDR2 YYEKEE (reference sequence).

The V call is TRBV2, the J call TRBJ2-6; 12 bases line up with TRBD1. Trimming cost V 7 bases and J 10 bases; bases outside gene matches: 8. The CDR3 runs to 15 residues. CDR1 and CDR2 from the germline V gene are SNHLY and FYNNEI. Here the CDR3 DNA reads TGTGCCAGCAAACCGGGACAGGGGGCGGGGAACGTCCTGACTTTC. As protein: CASKPGQGAGNVLTF.

The chain combines TRBV5-5 with TRBJ2-1; TRBD2 agrees at 9 bases. Per the germline V gene, CDR1 is SGHKS and CDR2 is YYEKEE (reference sequence). The CDR3 consists of 16 residues. After removal of 0 bases from V and 4 bases from J, the junction contained 5 bases not matched to a gene. CDR3 sequence (DNA): TGTGCCAGCAGCTTGGAAGGCCTAGCGGGATACAATGAGCAGTTCTTC. Translating it yields CASSLEGLAGYNEQFF.

V is TRBV5-6 and J is TRBJ1-1; D unclear. The V gene lost 4 bases and the J gene lost 0 bases, with 13 bases spanning the gap. The CDR3 totals 15 residues. Germline V lookup: CDR1 SGHDT, CDR2 YYEEEE. The CDR3 region has the DNA TGTGCCAGCAGCGACGGACTGTTGATGAACACTGAAGCTTTCTTT. This codes for CASSDGLLMNTEAFF. The entire variable domain, with the rest obtained from reference TRBV5-6 and TRBJ1-1, is as follows: DAGVTQSPTHLIKTRGQQVTLRCSPKSGHDTVSWYQQALGQGPQFIFQYYEEEERQRGNFPDRFSGHQFPNYSSELNVNALLLGDSALYLCASSDGLLMNTEAFFGQGTRLTVV.

V usage is TRBV29-1 and J usage is TRBJ1-2, with TRBD1 as a possible D gene (5 bases). Trimming cost V 4 bases and J 5 bases, with 11 bases left between them. CDR3 length: 12 residues. Germline V gene data show CDR1 as SQVTM and CDR2 as ANQGSEA. The CDR3 DNA is TGCAGCGTTGGCCCCAGGGAGTATGGCTACACCTTC. Its protein product is CSVGPREYGYTF.

The chain joins TRBV30 to TRBJ1-5, with D perhaps TRBD1 (5 bases). CDR1 and CDR2 from the germline V gene are GTSNPN and SVGIG (reference sequence). The CDR3 runs to 12 residues. Trimming pared 5 bases from V and 4 bases from J, leaving 9 bases between. The CDR3, as DNA: TGTGCCTGGGGGACGGGGAATCAGCCCCAGCATTTT. Translating gives CAWGTGNQPQHF. Drawing the rest from reference TRBV30 and TRBJ1-5, the complete variable domain is SQTIHQWPATLVQPVGSPLSLECTVEGTSNPNLYWYRQAAGRGLQLLFYSVGIGQISSEVPQNLSASRPQDRQFILSSKKLLLSDSGFYLCAWGTGNQPQHFGDGTRLSIL.

J is TRBJ1-1 and V is TRBV7-6, with 7 bases fitting TRBD1. This CDR3 has 17 amino acids. The V gene end was trimmed by 5 bases and the J gene end by 0 bases; junction bases not matched to a gene: 12. Germline V CDR1 and CDR2: SGHVS, FNYEAQ. CDR3 region: CASSHLGTGELNTEAFF. For the CDR3, the DNA is TGTGCCAGCAGCCACTTAGGCACAGGGGAGTTGAACACTGAAGCTTTCTTT.

This clone is a singleton in its sample. One junction end disagrees with the germline gene, perhaps due to a read error. Here the CDR3 DNA reads TGTGCCCGGAGTAGCGGGGGGGCCAGCGAGACCCAGTACTTC. This encodes CARSSGGASETQYF. V usage is TRBV30 and J usage is TRBJ2-5; 11 nucleotides agree with TRBD2. The V gene's germline CDR1 is GTSNPN and CDR2 SVGIG (reference sequence). This CDR3 contains 14 residues.

This clone was observed a single time. The chain uses TRBV6-1 and TRBJ2-7, with 7 bases lining up with TRBD2. V was pared by 0 bases and J by 2 bases, with 1 base of the junction left unmatched. The CDR3 extends over 14 amino acids. Per germline, CDR1 MNHNS and CDR2 SASEGT. CDR3 DNA sequence: TGTGCCAGCAGTGAAGCGGGGGGGACCTACGAGCAGTACTTC. Translated: CASSEAGGTYEQYF.

The gene calls are TRBV27 and TRBJ1-6; D uncertain. Trimming stripped 5 bases from V and 3 bases from J, with 5 bases between. The CDR3 consists of 13 residues. Germline V gene sequence: CDR1 MNHEY, CDR2 SMNVEV (reference sequence). Here the CDR3 DNA reads TGTGCCAGCAGTACCGACTATAATTCACCCCTCCACTTT. This gives the protein CASSTDYNSPLHF.

This clone was seen just once. CDR3: CASSQSTGGPYEQYF. CDR3 nucleotides: TGTGCCAGCAGTCAGTCCACAGGGGGTCCCTACGAGCAGTACTTC. The chain recombines TRBV6-5 with TRBJ2-7; TRBD1 agrees at 8 bases. Germline V lookup: CDR1 MNHEY, CDR2 SVGAGI. J lost 2 bases, V lost 5 bases, and 8 bases had no gene match. This CDR3 region has 15 residues.